The sequence of this TCR beta chain was determined in a study of coeliac disease. The CDR3 is 14 amino acids. Per germline, CDR1 ENHRY and CDR2 SYGVKD. Unmatched junction bases numbered 5, after V lost 9 bases and J lost 0 bases. This clone was seen only a few times. Sequencing was performed with immunoSEQ multiplex PCR; in TCRdb, only in-frame clones are kept and a portion is missing. The sample contains under 7,000 clones, roughly 54% of which appear only once. The sample was intraepithelial lymphocytes from the gut. The V call is TRBV10-3, the J call TRBJ2-7, with TRBD1 matching 10 bases. This receptor was obtained from a woman aged 30 to 39 with active celiac disease. CDR3 sequence: CAMSRDRGSYEQYF. CDR3 DNA: TGTGCCATGTCCCGGGACAGGGGCTCCTACGAGCAGTACTTC.